This T cell receptor (beta chain) was sequenced in a study of early stage breast cancer tumors. Germline CDR1 KGHSH, CDR2 LQKENI. J gave up 4 bases and V 4 bases, and 7 bases lay outside the gene matches. The CDR3 consists of 15 residues. General study results and limits: Most shared enriched TCRB sequences were commonly generated ones. Tumors had approximately 2.5-fold higher T cell density than normal breast.

On this clone itself: Its antigen is not identified.

The repertoire was sequenced with immunoSEQ multiplex PCR; TCRdb's copy has only in-frame clones and lacks some. This sample has 45,000 to 50,000 clones, with roughly four fifths found just once. Sequencing was performed on blood. The sequence was collected from a person aged 45-60 years with breast cancer. The chain has TRBV18 and TRBJ2-3; 8 nucleotides match TRBD1. Here the CDR3 reads CASSLVTGVSDTQYF. CDR3 nucleotide sequence: TGTGCCAGCTCACTGGTGACAGGGGTTTCAGATACGCAGTATTTT.